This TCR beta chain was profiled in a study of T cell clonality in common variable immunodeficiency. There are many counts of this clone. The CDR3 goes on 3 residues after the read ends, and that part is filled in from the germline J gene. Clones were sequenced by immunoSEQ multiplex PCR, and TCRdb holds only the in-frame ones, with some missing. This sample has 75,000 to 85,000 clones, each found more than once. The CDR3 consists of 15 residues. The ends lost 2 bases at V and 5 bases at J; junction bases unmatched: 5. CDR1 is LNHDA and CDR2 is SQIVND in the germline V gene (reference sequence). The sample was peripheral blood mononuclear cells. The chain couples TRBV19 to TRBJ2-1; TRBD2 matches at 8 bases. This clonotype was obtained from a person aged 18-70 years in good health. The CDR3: CASSISSGLHNEQFF. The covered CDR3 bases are TGTGCCAGTAGTATATCTAGCGGGCTCCACAATGAG.